Shown below are 8 T cell receptor beta chains from a single sample sequenced in a study of human T cells and chemical hapten exposure. Time point indicated: patch test 3, about 24 weeks after DPC sensitization. Described treatment: therapeutic diphenylcyclopropenone sensitization with weekly scalp DPC. TCRdb called the RACE reads again in MiXCR, with one record for every CDR3 protein. Of fewer than 100,000 distinct CDR3 sequences in the sample, about 11% are singletons; the top ten hold about 0.95%. The source was whole blood, collected in connection with sensitization to the hapten diphenylcyclopropenone (DPC). Every receptor here comes from a woman aged 25 to 39 with alopecia areata. Some clones in this sample may be carry-over from other donors' samples.

The J gene is TRBJ2-3, the V gene TRBV20-1, with TRBD2 matching over 14 bases. The ends lost 4 bases at V and 4 bases at J; junction bases unmatched: 10. This CDR3 spans 17 amino acids. Germline values: CDR1 DFQATT, CDR2 SNEGSKA (reference sequence). The CDR3 reads CSANTGTSGSGADTQYF. The CDR3 DNA reads TGCAGTGCTAATACCGGGACTAGCGGGAGTGGTGCAGATACGCAGTATTTT.

This clonotype turned up a few times. The gene calls are TRBV3-1 and TRBJ2-5; 7 bases fit TRBD1. This CDR3 has 16 amino acids. The ends lost 1 base at V and 0 bases at J; junction bases unmatched: 5. Germline lookup yields CDR1 LGHDT and CDR2 YNNKEL (reference sequence). The DNA for the CDR3 is TGTGCCAGCAGCCAAGTCCCCGGGACAGACCAAGAGACCCAGTACTTC. This translates into CASSQVPGTDQETQYF.

There are a few counts of this clonotype. The V gene is TRBV5-6, the J gene TRBJ1-2; D might be TRBD1 (5 bases). The ends were cut back, 6 bases at V and 4 bases at J, with 19 bases in the middle. Germline values: CDR1 SGHDT, CDR2 YYEEEE. This CDR3 is built from 15 residues. The DNA of the CDR3 is TGTGCCAGCACCCTTCCAGGGAGTTGGCGCTATGGCTACACCTTC. The encoded protein is CASTLPGSWRYGYTF.

This clonotype was observed once. This chain joins TRBV29-1 and TRBJ2-1; TRBD2 might be the D (6 bases). The CDR3 is 12 amino acids. In germline, CDR1 is SQVTM, CDR2 ANQGSEA. V lost 5 bases and J lost 6, with 11 bases in between. The CDR3, as DNA: TGCAGCGTTCGCCGGGACTCCAATGAGCAGTTCTTC. Its protein is CSVRRDSNEQFF.

This clonotype was observed at least ten times. The DNA of the CDR3 is TGTGCCAGCCCACCCCGGGGACAGCTGAACACTGAAGCTTTCTTT. This encodes CASPPRGQLNTEAFF. J is TRBJ1-1 and V is TRBV28; 7 nucleotides line up with TRBD1. Germline V gene data show CDR1 as MDHEN and CDR2 as SYDVKM. CDR3 length: 15 residues. Trimming cost V 8 bases and J 0 bases; bases outside gene matches: 9.

This clonotype was picked up a small number of times. The chain carries TRBV10-3 and TRBJ2-3; D possibly corresponds to TRBD1 (6 bases). V lost 2 bases to trimming and J lost 6 bases, with 18 bases between them. Germline V gene data show CDR1 as ENHRY and CDR2 as SYGVKD. The CDR3 extends over 16 amino acids. The chain's CDR3 is CAISEGQIFGTDTQYF. The DNA for the CDR3 is TGTGCCATCAGTGAGGGACAGATTTTCGGGACGGATACGCAGTATTTT.

Many counts were recorded for this clonotype. V is TRBV11-2 and J is TRBJ2-1; possibly TRBD1 or TRBD2 for D (6 bases each). Trimming took off 1 base at V and 2 bases at J, with 9 bases between the two ends. This CDR3 spans 15 amino acids. Germline-derived CDR1 and CDR2 are SGHAT and FQNNGV. The CDR3 reads CASSLGGAAYNEQFF. The CDR3 coding sequence is TGTGCCAGCAGCTTAGGGGGGGCCGCCTACAATGAGCAGTTCTTC.

As regards this clonotype: Being one base from a much bigger clone, this may be a read error. V is TRBV7-9 and J is TRBJ2-4, with a weak D call TRBD2 (5 bases). The CDR3 totals 16 residues. V was cut by 2 bases and J by 1 base, with 12 bases left in between. Germline-derived CDR1 and CDR2 are SEHNR and FQNEAQ (reference sequence). CDR3 amino acids: CASSLSEGVAKNIQYF. Here the CDR3 DNA reads TGTGCCAGCAGCTTATCCGAGGGTGTGGCCAAAAACATTCAGTACTTC.